What follows is one T cell receptor beta chain and its context. Germline V CDR1 and CDR2: DFQATT, SNEGSKA (reference sequence). Trimming removed 3 bases at V and 7 bases at J, with 15 bases between. The CDR3 runs 13 residues. Under the authors' procedure: Amplified reference gene primers provided the basis for estimating nucleated cell counts. Method: immunoSEQ multiplex PCR; TCRdb's copy keeps in-frame clones and lacks some. V and J calls and clone size are given by that table; D and trimming were obtained from the DNA. The sample lists a few hundred thousand clones; around four fifths were seen once. These data are taken from a study of blood T cell repertoires in COVID-19.

The receptor's source is a woman between 45 and 60 years old with acute or convalescent COVID-19. Sequenced sample: peripheral blood. The chain is built from TRBV20-1 and TRBJ1-1; D may be TRBD1 (5 bases). The DNA for the CDR3 is TGCAGTGCTAGTCGGCAGGGCGGGGGTGAAGCTTTCTTT. Its translation: CSASRQGGGEAFF.